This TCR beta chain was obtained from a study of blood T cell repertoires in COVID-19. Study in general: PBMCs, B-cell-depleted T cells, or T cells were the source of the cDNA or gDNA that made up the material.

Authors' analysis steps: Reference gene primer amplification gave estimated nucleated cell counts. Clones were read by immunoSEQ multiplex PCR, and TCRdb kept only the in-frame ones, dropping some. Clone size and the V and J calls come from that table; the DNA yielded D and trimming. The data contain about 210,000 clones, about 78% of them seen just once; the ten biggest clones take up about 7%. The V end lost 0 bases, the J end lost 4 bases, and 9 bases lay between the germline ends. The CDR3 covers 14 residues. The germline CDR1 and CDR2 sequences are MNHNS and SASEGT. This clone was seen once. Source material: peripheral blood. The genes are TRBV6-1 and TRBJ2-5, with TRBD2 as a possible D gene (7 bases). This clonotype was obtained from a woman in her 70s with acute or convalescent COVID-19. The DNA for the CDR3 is TGTGCCAGCAGTGAAGCGGGGGGGCGAGAGACCCAGTACTTC. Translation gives CASSEAGGRETQYF.